The TCR beta chain described here comes from a study of blood T cell repertoires in COVID-19. Looking at the study overall: The origin of the acute and convalescent COVID-19 samples was the United States, Italy and Spain. Sample material is recorded as cDNA or gDNA derived from T cells, B-cell-depleted T cells, or PBMCs.

Under the authors' procedure: Nucleated cell number was recorded as an estimate derived from reference gene primer amplification. Repertoires were generated with immunoSEQ multiplex PCR, while TCRdb's copy carries only in-frame clones and drops some. D and trimming were read from the DNA, whereas the V and J calls and clone size are those reported in that table. Altogether approximately 31,000 clones are present, around 86% being singletons, with the ten largest covering 5.5%. The table lists this clone with a few counts. V shed 7 bases and J 2 bases; nucleotides not matched to a gene: 5. Germline V CDR1 and CDR2: MNHEY, SVGAGI. The CDR3 sequence is 15 residues long.

The sample consisted of peripheral blood. This TCR was recovered from a woman of 80 years or more with active or convalescent COVID-19. The chain uses TRBV6-5 and TRBJ2-2; TRBD2 matches at 9 bases. The CDR3 reads CASTLGLANTGELFF. CDR3 sequence (DNA): TGTGCCAGCACCCTGGGACTAGCTAACACCGGGGAGCTGTTTTTT.